This T cell receptor beta chain was retrieved from a study of cytomegalovirus exposure and HLA in healthy donors. The study ran its PCR with 60 Vbeta and 13 Jbeta primers. Clones were read by immunoSEQ multiplex PCR, and TCRdb kept only the in-frame ones, dropping some. The repertoire has about 140,000 clones, roughly four fifths of them found once; the top ten carry roughly 4%. Notes on the study in general: Earlier findings revealed that most TCR beta V segments proved productive either about 87% or about 30% of the time.

The CDR3 sequence is 14 residues long. The germline V and J ends were trimmed by 4 bases and 3 bases, with 9 bases remaining between them. The V gene's germline CDR1 is SGHNT and CDR2 YENEEA. A note on this clone: What it binds is not known.

The sequence was obtained from a man aged 35 to 55 in good health and CMV-seropositive. Sequenced input: PBMCs. The J gene is TRBJ2-2, the V gene TRBV11-3; D perhaps matches TRBD2 (6 bases). CDR3 sequence: CASSSRRDTGELFF. CDR3 bases: TGTGCCAGCAGCTCCAGGAGGGACACCGGGGAGCTGTTTTTT. Variable domain in full (rest from reference TRBV11-3 and TRBJ2-2): EAGVVQSPRYKIIEKKQPVAFWCNPISGHNTLYWYLQNLGQGPELLIRYENEEAVDDSQLPKDRFSAERLKGVDSTLKIQPAELGDSAVYLCASSSRRDTGELFFGEGSRLTVL.